This TCR beta chain originates from a study of identical twins. TCRdb reprocessed the 5' RACE reads via MiXCR and lists one record per CDR3 protein. The table records around 240,000 distinct CDR3 sequences, around 7% of them present only once. Of note for this clonotype: The antigen remains undetermined.

Among all donors, each was a healthy Caucasian. Study results and limitations: Whereas memory repertoires showed no such difference, abundant cord blood beta clonotypes carried fewer insertions.

This sample also belongs to another study, concerning yellow fever vaccine responses in identical twins. That work states: Twins' vaccine T cell responses were reported to seem partly convergent and partly personalized.

Input material: memory (CD45RO+) T cells sorted from blood. The sequence was collected from a woman aged 18-29 years in good health.

The CDR3 DNA reads TGTGCCATCAGGGGGGACACCGGTTATACTGAGCAGTTCTTC. Amino acids: CAIRGDTGYTEQFF. The chain carries TRBV10-3 and TRBJ2-1; weak D call: TRBD1 (6 bases). Trimming pared 6 bases from V and 9 bases from J, leaving 18 bases between. The length of the CDR3 is 14 residues. Germline values: CDR1 ENHRY, CDR2 SYGVKD.